The 13 T cell receptor beta chains below were found in one sample sequenced in a study of blood T cells in healthy people across ages. With a J-beta primer mix and a sample-barcoded 5' primer, a second PCR ran about 6 to 11 cycles. TCRdb re-analysed the 5' RACE reads in MiXCR, keeping a single row per CDR3 protein. The sample contains roughly 1,000,000 distinct CDR3 sequences, 20% to 25% of which appear only once. The sample also formed part of further work on T cells of mothers and their children.

The sample was blood. All receptors come from a girl aged 2-10 years in good health.

This chain uses TRBV20-1 with TRBJ1-1, with 8 positions matching TRBD1. The CDR3 loop spans 13 amino acids. The ends lost 5 bases at V and 0 bases at J; junction bases unmatched: 2. The germline gives CDR1 DFQATT, CDR2 SNEGSKA (reference sequence). Here the CDR3 DNA reads TGCAGTGCTTTGGACAGGGTGAACACTGAAGCTTTCTTT. Translating gives CSALDRVNTEAFF.

The chain carries TRBV11-2 and TRBJ2-1, with 10 bases matching TRBD2. Germline assignment: CDR1 SGHAT and CDR2 FQNNGV. V lost 4 bases to trimming and J lost 4 bases; unmatched junction nucleotides: 4. The CDR3 has 15 residues. The CDR3: CASSSTSGHYNEQFF. CDR3 coding DNA: TGTGCCAGCAGCTCGACTAGCGGGCATTACAATGAGCAGTTCTTC.

This clonotype occurred a few times. This chain links TRBV6-1 with TRBJ1-2; unclear D gene. The CDR3 loop spans 16 amino acids. Germline V lookup: CDR1 MNHNS, CDR2 SASEGT. The V gene lost 0 bases and the J gene lost 0 bases, with 11 bases spanning the gap. CDR3 bases: TGTGCCAGCAGTGAAGCGGAGGCAACCGCTAACTATGGCTACACCTTC. Translating it yields CASSEAEATANYGYTF.

The V call is TRBV14, the J call TRBJ1-1, with D hard to call. The CDR3 covers 12 residues. Germline V gene lookup returns CDR1 SGHDN and CDR2 FVKESK. Trimming removed 1 base at V and 5 bases at J, with 5 bases between. CDR3 residues: CASSQAWTEAFF. The CDR3 bases are TGTGCCAGCAGCCAAGCGTGGACTGAAGCTTTCTTT.

V and J are TRBV7-2 and TRBJ2-1; D is perhaps TRBD2 (6 bases). With 1 base removed from V and 9 bases from J, the gap between germline ends came to 10 bases. Germline V gene lookup returns CDR1 SGHTA and CDR2 FQGNSA. CDR3 length equals 13 residues. CDR3 DNA: TGTGCCAGCAGCTTAGAACTAGCTCCTGAGCAGTTCTTC. This sequence encodes CASSLELAPEQFF.

The chain links TRBV2 to TRBJ2-1; D is unclear. Trimming removed 3 bases at V and 0 bases at J, with 15 bases between. This CDR3 has 17 amino acids. Germline V gene lookup returns CDR1 SNHLY and CDR2 FYNNEI. The chain's CDR3 is CASSETITPSSYNEQFF. In DNA, the CDR3 is TGTGCCAGCAGTGAGACCATTACTCCCTCCTCCTACAATGAGCAGTTCTTC.

The V call is TRBV2, the J call TRBJ2-5, with 10 bases that match TRBD2. Near its end, the DNA agrees better with TRBJ2-1, so the J call may be wrong. This CDR3 is built from 13 residues. The germline CDR1 and CDR2 sequences are SNHLY and FYNNEI. The CDR3 DNA follows: TGTGCCAGCATAGCGGGGGGCCTCAATGAGCAGTTCTTC. Its protein is CASIAGGLNEQFF.

The chain couples TRBV6-1 to TRBJ2-1; TRBD1 is a possible D gene (6 bases). CDR1 MNHNS and CDR2 SASEGT come from the germline V gene. The CDR3 runs 15 residues. The germline V and J ends were trimmed by 2 bases and 7 bases, with 15 bases remaining between them. The CDR3 region has the DNA TGTGCCAGCAGTGAACAGGGGAAAGGGGAGAATGAGCAGTTCTTC. Translation gives CASSEQGKGENEQFF.

The CDR3 DNA reads TGTGCCAGCAAGCCGGGACTAGCGGGAGTGGAGACCCAGTACTTC. This sequence encodes CASKPGLAGVETQYF. V gene TRBV27 combines with J gene TRBJ2-5; TRBD2 matches 14 bases. CDR1 is MNHEY, CDR2 SMNVEV, per germline (reference sequence). Trimming cost V 7 bases and J 5 bases; bases outside gene matches: 6. CDR3 length: 15 residues.

The table lists this clonotype with a few counts. The rearrangement joins TRBV12-3 or TRBV12-4 to TRBJ2-3; tentatively, D is TRBD2 (7 bases). The ends were cut back, 3 bases at V and 2 bases at J, with 12 bases in the middle. The CDR3 length is 15 residues. The CDR3 region has the DNA TGTGCCAGCAGTTTGGGGGGGCCCAACACAGATACGCAGTATTTT. The encoded protein is CASSLGGPNTDTQYF.

V is TRBV4-1 and J is TRBJ1-2, with D possibly TRBD1 on 6 matching bases. The CDR3 spans 15 residues. Trimming cost V 2 bases and J 8 bases, with 18 bases left between them. Germline CDR1 reads MGHRA; CDR2 reads YSYEKL. CDR3 amino acids: CASSQPARDIWGYTF. For the CDR3, the DNA is TGCGCCAGCAGCCAACCAGCCCGGGACATCTGGGGCTACACCTTC.

This clonotype was observed a handful of times. The chain combines TRBV10-3 with TRBJ1-2, with D maybe TRBD1 (5 bases). In germline, CDR1 is ENHRY, CDR2 SYGVKD. There are 15 residues in the CDR3. The V and J ends lost 3 bases and 8 bases respectively, with 19 bases between them. The chain's CDR3 is CAISDPRGPARGYTF. The CDR3 DNA is TGTGCCATCAGTGACCCGAGGGGTCCTGCTCGCGGCTACACCTTC.

This clonotype showed up just a few times. The V and J genes are TRBV12-3 or TRBV12-4 and TRBJ2-1; no definite D call. CDR3 size: 12 residues. V was cut by 3 bases and J by 9 bases, with 9 bases left in between. The CDR3 nucleotides are TGTGCCAGCAGTTTTCAAGAGACTGAGCAGTTCTTC. It specifies CASSFQETEQFF.